These 29 T cell receptor beta chains were sequenced from one sample in a study of cytomegalovirus exposure and HLA in healthy donors. It was with 60 Vbeta and 13 Jbeta primers that the PCR ran. Repertoires were generated with immunoSEQ multiplex PCR, while TCRdb's copy carries only in-frame clones and drops some. The repertoire holds more than 100,000 clones, with around 80% as singletons. Sequencing was performed on PBMCs. The receptors here all came from a man in his thirties or forties in good health and CMV-seronegative.

This chain uses TRBV28 with TRBJ1-5, with TRBD1 matching 8 bases. Germline CDR1 MDHEN, CDR2 SYDVKM. The trim removed 1 base at V and 5 bases at J, leaving 1 base unmatched. This CDR3 is built from 14 residues. In DNA form, the CDR3 reads TGTGCCAGCAGTTTATCAGGGGGCCATCAGCCCCAGCATTTT. It translates to CASSLSGGHQPQHF.

J is TRBJ2-7 and V is TRBV7-2; D remains unclear. The germline CDR1 and CDR2 sequences are SGHTA and FQGNSA. V was cut by 4 bases and J by 1 base, with 8 bases left in between. This CDR3 is built from 13 residues. The CDR3 nucleotides read TGTGCCAGCAGCTCGACTGATTCCTACGAGCAGTACTTC. Translation: CASSSTDSYEQYF.

Only one count was recorded for this clone. The chain couples TRBV9 to TRBJ1-1; D is unresolved. Germline V gives CDR1 SGDLS, CDR2 YYNGEE. This CDR3 comprises 13 residues. With 6 bases removed from V and 5 bases from J, the gap between germline ends came to 14 bases. Here the CDR3 DNA reads TGTGCCAGCACCTTCAGAGGGAGGACTGAAGCTTTCTTT. Protein product: CASTFRGRTEAFF.

The rearrangement uses TRBV10-3 and TRBJ2-2, with 9 positions matching TRBD2. Germline V gives CDR1 ENHRY, CDR2 SYGVKD. The CDR3 is 16 residues long. The junction had 11 bases not matched to a gene; V was cut back by 10 bases and J by 2 bases. This CDR3 reads CATQYGGGANTGELFF. The CDR3 DNA follows: TGTGCCACGCAGTACGGCGGGGGGGCCAACACCGGGGAGCTGTTTTTT.

This chain connects TRBV9 to TRBJ2-5, with a tentative D call TRBD1 (6 bases). The V gene's germline CDR1 is SGDLS and CDR2 YYNGEE. CDR3 size: 14 residues. The V and J ends lost 0 bases and 5 bases respectively, with 11 bases between them. This chain's CDR3 is CASSVAAGAETQYF. DNA of the CDR3: TGTGCCAGCAGCGTAGCGGCAGGGGCTGAGACCCAGTACTTC.

This chain connects TRBV4-3 to TRBJ2-7; 8 bases fit TRBD1. V lost 4 bases, J lost 6 bases, and 8 bases stayed unmatched. This CDR3 region has 14 residues. Germline lookup yields CDR1 LGHNA and CDR2 YSLEER. The CDR3 protein is CASSPGPGGGEQYF. The DNA for the CDR3 is TGCGCCAGCAGCCCGGGTCCAGGGGGCGGCGAGCAGTACTTC.

This clone was observed a few times. The chain employs TRBV30 and TRBJ2-3; the D gene is possibly TRBD1 (6 bases). Trimming stripped 0 bases from V and 2 bases from J, with 18 bases between. From germline, CDR1 is GTSNPN and CDR2 SVGIG (reference sequence). The CDR3 is made up of 17 amino acids. Written as DNA, the CDR3 is TGTGCCTGGAGTGTCCGAAGGGCAGGGGAATTCACAGATACGCAGTATTTT. Its protein product is CAWSVRRAGEFTDTQYF.

The chain has TRBV6-5 and TRBJ1-2, with D possibly being TRBD1 (5 bases). The length of the CDR3 is 14 residues. In germline, CDR1 is MNHEY, CDR2 SVGAGI. Trimming stripped 4 bases from V and 8 bases from J, with 17 bases between. The CDR3 bases are TGTGCCAGCAGTTTAACCCCCGACAGCAAAGGCTACACCTTC. Protein: CASSLTPDSKGYTF.

The V and J genes are TRBV30 and TRBJ1-4; D is ambiguous. This CDR3 is 14 amino acids long. V lost 0 bases and J 8 bases, leaving 13 bases between the germline ends. Per germline, CDR1 GTSNPN and CDR2 SVGIG (reference sequence). CDR3 DNA: TGTGCCTGGAGTGTAAATCACAGAGTAGAAAAACTGTTTTTT. This gives the protein CAWSVNHRVEKLFF.

The chain carries TRBV2 and TRBJ2-7; no clear D gene. The CDR3 length is 12 residues. Per germline, CDR1 SNHLY and CDR2 FYNNEI. Trimming stripped 8 bases from V and 4 bases from J, with 12 bases between. The CDR3 bases are TGTGCCAGCCTCCAGCGCCGATACGAGCAGTACTTC. Protein product: CASLQRRYEQYF.

V is TRBV6-4 and J is TRBJ2-2; tentatively, D is TRBD1 (5 bases). Trimming stripped 0 bases from V and 4 bases from J, with 6 bases between. The CDR3 is 14 residues long. Per germline, CDR1 MRHNA and CDR2 SNTAGT. The CDR3: CASSDSQGTGELFF. CDR3 in DNA: TGTGCCAGCAGTGACTCGCAGGGCACCGGGGAGCTGTTTTTT.

DNA for the CDR3: TGTGCCAGCAGCTTAGATGAGAGGGAGGACACCTTC. Protein: CASSLDEREDTF. This chain links TRBV11-2 with TRBJ1-2; D is unclear. The germline CDR1 and CDR2 sequences are SGHAT and FQNNGV. The CDR3 runs to 12 residues. Trimming removed 0 bases from V and 12 bases from J, with 11 bases in between.

The gene calls are TRBV6-5 and TRBJ1-1, with D perhaps TRBD1 (5 bases). Germline values: CDR1 MNHEY, CDR2 SVGAGI. V was shortened by 6 bases and J by 2 bases, with 10 bases between the two germline ends. The CDR3 contains 13 residues. CDR3 coding DNA: TGTGCCAGCAGGGAGGGGAGAAACACTGAAGCTTTCTTT. Translated, it gives CASREGRNTEAFF.

The genes are TRBV18 and TRBJ2-7, with TRBD2 matching 9 bases. This CDR3 comprises 14 residues. V lost 2 bases to trimming and J lost 1 base; unmatched junction nucleotides: 0. Germline assignment: CDR1 KGHSH and CDR2 LQKENI. The CDR3 here is CASSPAGGSYEQYF. The CDR3 DNA follows: TGTGCCAGCTCACCAGCGGGGGGGTCCTACGAGCAGTACTTC.

CDR3 nucleotide sequence: TGTGCCAGCAGACGTGGACAGGGGAAGGGGGAAAAACTGTTTTTT. Its translation: CASRRGQGKGEKLFF. The chain joins TRBV6-5 to TRBJ1-4, with 9 bases fitting TRBD1. The junction had 10 bases not matched to a gene; V was cut back by 6 bases and J by 8 bases. This CDR3 spans 15 amino acids. Germline V gene sequence: CDR1 MNHEY, CDR2 SVGAGI.

For the CDR3, the DNA is TGTGCCAGCAGGACCGGGACTAGGAACACCGGGGAGCTGTTTTTT. Residues: CASRTGTRNTGELFF. The chain couples TRBV2 to TRBJ2-2; 8 bases agree with TRBD2. The V gene's germline CDR1 is SNHLY and CDR2 FYNNEI. This CDR3 spans 15 amino acids. The V and J ends lost 6 bases and 1 base, in that order; junction bases with no gene match: 4. The whole variable domain, filled in from reference TRBV2 and TRBJ2-2, reads EPEVTQTPSHQVTQMGQEVILRCVPISNHLYFYWYRQILGQKVEFLVSFYNNEISEKSEIFDDQFSVERPDGSNFTLKIRSTKLEDSAMYFCASRTGTRNTGELFFGEGSRLTVL.

V gene TRBV10-2 combines with J gene TRBJ2-7; 8 positions agree with TRBD1. Germline V gene sequence: CDR1 WSHSY, CDR2 SAAADI. After removal of 5 bases from V and 2 bases from J, the junction contained 5 bases not matched to a gene. The CDR3 has 14 residues. This CDR3 is CASSLTGATYEQYF. CDR3 in DNA: TGCGCCAGCAGTTTGACAGGGGCCACCTACGAGCAGTACTTC.

The chain has TRBV10-3 and TRBJ1-1; a possible D gene is TRBD1 (6 bases). Per the germline V gene, CDR1 is ENHRY and CDR2 is SYGVKD. Trimming removed 0 bases from V and 4 bases from J, with 9 bases in between. The CDR3 extends over 14 amino acids. This chain's CDR3 is CAISESRGGTEAFF. Here the CDR3 DNA reads TGTGCCATCAGTGAGTCGCGAGGGGGCACTGAAGCTTTCTTT.

The rearrangement links TRBV6-5 to TRBJ1-6, with no clear D. From germline, CDR1 is MNHEY and CDR2 SVGAGI. The CDR3 has 12 residues. Trimming stripped 7 bases from V and 10 bases from J, with 11 bases between. For the CDR3, the DNA is TGTGCCAGCAATGACTTTGGATCACCCCTCCACTTT. This gives the protein CASNDFGSPLHF.

The genes are TRBV27 and TRBJ2-1; 11 nucleotides line up with TRBD1. V lost 4 bases, J lost 10 bases, and 6 bases stayed unmatched. In germline, CDR1 is MNHEY, CDR2 SMNVEV (reference sequence). The length of the CDR3 is 14 residues. The CDR3 reads CASSYGQGAGEQFF. As DNA, the CDR3 is TGTGCCAGCAGTTATGGACAGGGGGCGGGGGAGCAGTTCTTC.

The chain joins TRBV9 to TRBJ1-1; D remains ambiguous. V was pared by 4 bases and J by 1 base, with 8 bases between. The CDR3 has 13 amino acids. Looked up from germline, CDR1 is SGDLS and CDR2 is YYNGEE. DNA for the CDR3: TGTGCCAGCAGCCCCCCCCAGAACACTGAAGCTTTCTTT. It codes for CASSPPQNTEAFF. Together with reference TRBV9 and TRBJ1-1, the CDR3 gives the full variable domain: DSGVTQTPKHLITATGQRVTLRCSPRSGDLSVYWYQQSLDQGLQFLIQYYNGEERAKGNILERFSAQQFPDLHSELNLSSLELGDSALYFCASSPPQNTEAFFGQGTRLTVV.

The gene calls are TRBV19 and TRBJ2-7; 16 bases are a match to TRBD2. The ends lost 6 bases at V and 1 base at J; junction bases unmatched: 12. Germline CDR1 and CDR2: LNHDA and SQIVND (reference sequence). This CDR3 comprises 19 residues. This CDR3 is CASSPPPGLAGGRSYEQYF. As DNA, the CDR3 is TGTGCCAGTAGCCCTCCCCCGGGACTAGCGGGGGGGCGTTCCTACGAGCAGTACTTC.

V gene TRBV2 combines with J gene TRBJ2-7; perhaps TRBD1 as D (5 bases). The germline V and J ends were trimmed by 4 bases and 5 bases, with 6 bases remaining between them. The CDR3 runs to 11 residues. Germline assignment: CDR1 SNHLY and CDR2 FYNNEI. This CDR3 reads CASSAGNEQYF. The CDR3 nucleotides read TGTGCCAGCAGTGCAGGGAACGAGCAGTACTTC.

This chain joins TRBV5-1 and TRBJ2-7; weak D call: TRBD2 (7 bases). The germline CDR1 and CDR2 sequences are SGHRS and YFSETQ. The V gene lost 4 bases and the J gene lost 5 bases, with 16 bases spanning the gap. The CDR3 is 14 residues long. Here the CDR3 reads CASSRGGAFHEQYF. CDR3 DNA: TGCGCCAGCAGCCGTGGGGGGGCGTTCCACGAGCAGTACTTC.

The V call is TRBV9, the J call TRBJ2-7; 12 bases are a match to TRBD1. Germline V CDR1 and CDR2: SGDLS, YYNGEE. After removal of 3 bases from V and 5 bases from J, the junction contained 3 bases not matched to a gene. The CDR3 extends over 14 amino acids. In DNA, the CDR3 is TGTGCCAGCAGCGCTGGGACAGGGGGCAACGAGCAGTACTTC. This translates into CASSAGTGGNEQYF.

This clone was observed a handful of times. J is TRBJ2-2 and V is TRBV11-2; D might be TRBD1 (6 bases). Germline CDR1 is SGHAT and CDR2 is FQNNGV. Trimming removed 6 bases from V and 5 bases from J, with 10 bases in between. This CDR3 comprises 13 residues. The CDR3 spells CASRYRVTGELFF. In nucleotides, the CDR3 is TGTGCCAGCAGATACAGGGTTACCGGGGAGCTGTTTTTT.

V and J are TRBV5-1 and TRBJ1-1; maybe TRBD1 (5 bases). CDR1 is SGHRS and CDR2 is YFSETQ in the germline V gene. Trimming removed 0 bases from V and 0 bases from J, with 12 bases in between. The CDR3 covers 16 residues. The CDR3, as DNA: TGCGCCAGCAGCTTGGAGGTGGGGGGGGTGAACACTGAAGCTTTCTTT. It codes for CASSLEVGGVNTEAFF.

The CDR3 DNA follows: TGTGCCAGCAGTTACCAGGGGGACACCGGGGAGCTGTTTTTT. As protein: CASSYQGDTGELFF. This chain links TRBV5-4 with TRBJ2-2; TRBD1 agrees at 7 bases. This CDR3 has 14 residues. The V and J ends lost 5 bases and 3 bases, in that order; junction bases with no gene match: 4. CDR1 SGHNT and CDR2 YYREEE come from the germline V gene (reference sequence).

This clone was observed a single time. Within the sample, other DNA sequences also encode this same CDR3. The rearrangement joins TRBV28 to TRBJ1-4, with D maybe TRBD1 (5 bases). Germline loops: CDR1 MDHEN, CDR2 SYDVKM. This CDR3 has 13 amino acids. V dropped 5 bases and J dropped 4 bases, with 8 bases sitting between them. CDR3 DNA: TGTGCCAGCAGTAGTGACAGTAATGAAAAACTGTTTTTT. Its protein product is CASSSDSNEKLFF. Supplemented by reference TRBV28 and TRBJ1-4, the full variable domain reads DVKVTQSSRYLVKRTGEKVFLECVQDMDHENMFWYRQDPGLGLRLIYFSYDVKMKEKGDIPEGYSVSREKKERFSLILESASTNQTSMYLCASSSDSNEKLFFGSGTQLSVL.